This T cell receptor (beta chain) originates from a study of shared clonotypes between healthy human individuals (TCRdb year 2020). Regarding the research as a whole: A few men and two women, aged 18 to 49 years, made up the cohort. Per donor, three plates each were used for CD4 naive and CD4 memory, two for CD8 naive, and one for CD8 memory. To estimate repertoire size and how much clonotypes are shared between individuals, the study performed deep sequencing of blood TCR repertoires from about 5 healthy adults. Libraries were prepared and TCR repertoires were sequenced by different laboratories using diverse techniques, in order to increase sequencing depth and limit assay-specific biases. Each donor's leukapheresis produced roughly between roughly 0.85 and 10 billion PBMCs. The study at large found these results: Sampling was limited to blood, and TCR repertoires in tissue likely differ from TCR repertoires in blood. The genetic and exposure-history diversity represented was limited by the small number of donors. Larger estimated clonotype richness was generally found for naive subsets than for memory subsets. Sharing across a few donors was observed for around 4.8% of naive CD4, over 3% of naive CD8, 2% to 2.5% of memory CD4, and about 0.4% of memory CD8 clonotypes. Compared with non-shared clonotypes, the clonotypes found in all four sorted-subset donors had higher generation probabilities. Incomplete sequencing was indicated by rarefaction of sorted-subset datasets, despite the large sequencing depth. Pairwise subsampling indicated that sequencing depth was expected to affect the degree of clonotype sharing among donors.

The donors were healthy, HIV-negative adults with no recently reported acute infections or vaccinations. Every donor was a Caucasian adult living in Nashville, Tennessee, USA. CD4+ T cells were enriched by magnetic negative selection, after which naive cells were positively selected on CD45RA and the negative fraction was taken as the memory subset. Blood was collected by leukapheresis, and PBMCs were isolated by Ficoll-Histopaque density gradient centrifugation and then cryopreserved in liquid nitrogen vapor phase. Analytical flow cytometry was used to check the purity and quantity of each magnetically sorted T cell population. From each sorted fraction, genomic DNA was isolated and quantified by UV absorbance on a Nanodrop 2000c. In the germline V gene, CDR1 corresponds to ENHRY and CDR2 to SYGVKD. There are 17 amino acids in the CDR3, from cysteine to phenylalanine inclusive. Only the CDR3 DNA stays, 51 bases, in frame from base 1. V is pared back by 5 bases and J by 2 bases, with 19 bases lying between the germline termini.

TCR CDR3 regions were amplified from genomic DNA by multiplex PCR using the deep immunoSEQ assay. Extracted genomic DNA from each cell subset was distributed evenly across all wells of several immunoSEQ 96-well plates, and each plate was treated as a replicate. For sorted subsets, each replicate PCR was loaded with around 200 ng genomic DNA, equivalent to 25,000 to 35,000 T cell genomes. Purified libraries were measured with a Qubit 3.0 fluorometer, size-checked on a Bioanalyzer 2100, and measured again with the KAPA Library Quantification kit. Every immunoSEQ 96-well plate was sequenced on a dedicated single-read 150-cycle Illumina NextSeq 550 flow cell. As for the authors' bioinformatics: Because only junctional sequences without quality scores were contained in the immunoSEQ output, filtering matching that applied to full-length reads could not be performed. Sequences were annotated with PyIR, a Python wrapper for IgBLAST v1.9, using IMGT germline references to assign V/J genes and CDR3. Any read was removed if the V/J assignment was weak (E-value above 1e-6), the CDR3 was missing, or the read contained stop codons, out-of-frame junctions, or ambiguous translated residues. V3J clonotypes were defined as sequences sharing the same inferred V gene, J gene, and CDR3 amino acid sequence. Percentage overlap between repertoires was computed as shared unique clonotypes divided by the size of the smaller repertoire. Three approaches were used to assess repertoire richness: RTK rarefaction, the Chao1 estimator, and Recon v2.1 estimates of unobserved clonotypes. Generation probabilities for all TCRbeta clonotypes obtained by the gDNA method from a few donors were computed using OLGA. In TCRdb, the immuneACCESS table is reduced to in-frame sequences with V and J assigned. These tables do not hold every clone; where another copy was compared, an unresolved V gene accounts for under half, and the others remain unexplained. V and J calls and clone size are those listed in that table; D and trimming were worked out from the DNA. Recorded for this sample are about 330,000 clones; under 80% of them occurred a single time. The ten largest clonotypes hold over 9% of the sample.

In the case of this clone: Its antigen is still unknown. No per-base quality is available; no much larger clone lies one base away.

The TCR comes from a man aged 25-45 years in good health. The chain joins TRBV10-3 to TRBJ2-1, with a tentative D gene TRBD1 over 6 matching bases. Sequenced input: memory CD4+ T cells sorted from blood. The cell subset or site label on this specimen signifies: CD45RA-negative fraction. CDR3 reads: CAISSGSHRAPYNEQFF. The nucleotides read TGTGCCATCAGTTCCGGCTCACACAGGGCCCCCTACAATGAGCAGTTCTTC.